This TCR beta chain was identified in a study of OX40 agonist ivuxolimab in advanced cancers. Study in general: An agonistic human IgG2 monoclonal antibody against OX40 (CD134) was given. People in dose escalation had one of these cancers: hepatocellular carcinoma, melanoma, renal cell or head and neck cancer. Partial responses were achieved by three patients, of whom one had hepatocellular carcinoma and two had cutaneous melanoma.

Study outcomes and limitations: Averaging showed that CD8+ T cells had more expanded clones than CD4+ did.

The CDR3 sequence is 15 residues long. Trimming took 7 bases from V and 1 from J; bases not matched to a gene: 5. In germline, CDR1 is LNHNV, CDR2 YYDKDF (reference sequence). Data came from immunoSEQ multiplex PCR; TCRdb stores just in-frame clones and leaves some out. The table has roughly 90,000 clones, approximately 91% seen once. Concerning this clone itself: As yet, its antigen is unknown.

Sequencing used CD4+ or CD8+ T cells sorted from blood, obtained in a trial of the OX40 agonist ivuxolimab. The clonotype was recovered from an adult with an advanced solid tumor such as melanoma, head and neck, liver or kidney cancer. The chain employs TRBV15 and TRBJ2-2; the match to TRBD2 covers 8 bases. CDR3 in amino acids: CATKKTSGNTGELFF. The CDR3 nucleotides are TGTGCCACCAAAAAAACTAGCGGGAACACCGGGGAGCTGTTTTTT.